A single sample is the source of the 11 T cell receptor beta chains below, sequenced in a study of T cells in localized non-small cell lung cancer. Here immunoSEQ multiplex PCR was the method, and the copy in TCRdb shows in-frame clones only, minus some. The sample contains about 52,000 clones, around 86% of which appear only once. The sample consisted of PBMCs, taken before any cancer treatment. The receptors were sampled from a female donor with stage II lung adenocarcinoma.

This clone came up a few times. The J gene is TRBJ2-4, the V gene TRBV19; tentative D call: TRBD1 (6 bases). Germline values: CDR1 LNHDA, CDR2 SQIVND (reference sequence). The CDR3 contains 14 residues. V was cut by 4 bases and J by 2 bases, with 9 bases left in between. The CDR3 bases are TGTGCCAGTAGTAGAACAGGGACCAAAAACATTCAGTACTTC. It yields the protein CASSRTGTKNIQYF.

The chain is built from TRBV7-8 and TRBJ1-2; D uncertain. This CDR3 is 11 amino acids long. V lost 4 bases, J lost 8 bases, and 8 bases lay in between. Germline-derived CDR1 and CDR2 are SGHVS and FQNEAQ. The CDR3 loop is CASSSGGGYTF. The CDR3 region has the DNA TGTGCCAGCAGCTCCGGAGGGGGCTACACCTTC.

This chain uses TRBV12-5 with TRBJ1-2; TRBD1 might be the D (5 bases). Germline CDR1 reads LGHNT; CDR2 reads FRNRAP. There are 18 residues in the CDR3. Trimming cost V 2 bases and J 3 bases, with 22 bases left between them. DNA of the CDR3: TGTGCTAGTGGTTTGAGTTCAGGACAACCGTCTTGGGACTATGGCTACACCTTC. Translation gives CASGLSSGQPSWDYGYTF. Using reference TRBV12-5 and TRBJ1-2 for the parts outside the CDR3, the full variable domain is DARVTQTPRHKVTEMGQEVTMRCQPILGHNTVFWYRQTMMQGLELLAYFRNRAPLDDSGMPKDRFSAEMPDATLATLKIQPSEPRDSAVYFCASGLSSGQPSWDYGYTFGSGTRLTVV.

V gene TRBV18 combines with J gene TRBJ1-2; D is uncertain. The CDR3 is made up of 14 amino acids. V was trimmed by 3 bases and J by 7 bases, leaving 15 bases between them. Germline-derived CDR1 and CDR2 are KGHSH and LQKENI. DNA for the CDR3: TGTGCCAGCTCACCGGGTCCAGCCAACGGTGGCTACACCTTC. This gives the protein CASSPGPANGGYTF.

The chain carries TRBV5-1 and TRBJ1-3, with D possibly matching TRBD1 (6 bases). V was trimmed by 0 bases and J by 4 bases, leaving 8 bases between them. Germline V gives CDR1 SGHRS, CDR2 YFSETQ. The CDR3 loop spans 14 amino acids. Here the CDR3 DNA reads TGCGCCAGCAGCTTGGGGGACACGGGAAACACCATATATTTT. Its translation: CASSLGDTGNTIYF. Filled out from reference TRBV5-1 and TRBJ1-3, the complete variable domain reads KAGVTQTPRYLIKTRGQQVTLSCSPISGHRSVSWYQQTPGQGLQFLFEYFSETQRNKGNFPGRFSGRQFSNSRSEMNVSTLELGDSALYLCASSLGDTGNTIYFGEGSWLTVV.

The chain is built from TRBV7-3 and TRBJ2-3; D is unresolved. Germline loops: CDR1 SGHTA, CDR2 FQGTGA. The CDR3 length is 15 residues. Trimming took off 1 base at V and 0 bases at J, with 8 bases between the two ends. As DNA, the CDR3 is TGTGCCAGCAGCTTAATATTCGCTAGCACAGATACGCAGTATTTT. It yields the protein CASSLIFASTDTQYF.

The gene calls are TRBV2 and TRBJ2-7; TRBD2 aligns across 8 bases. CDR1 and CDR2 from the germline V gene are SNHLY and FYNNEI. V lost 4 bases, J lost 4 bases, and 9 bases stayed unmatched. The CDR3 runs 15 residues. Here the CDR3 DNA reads TGTGCCAGCAGTGGGGAGCGGGGGCCAGGGTACGAGCAGTACTTC. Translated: CASSGERGPGYEQYF.

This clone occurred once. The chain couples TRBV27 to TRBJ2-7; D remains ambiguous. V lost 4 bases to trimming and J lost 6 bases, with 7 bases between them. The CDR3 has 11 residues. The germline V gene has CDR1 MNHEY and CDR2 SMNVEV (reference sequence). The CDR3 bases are TGTGCCAGCAGTTATCTCTCCGAGCAGTACTTC. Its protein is CASSYLSEQYF.

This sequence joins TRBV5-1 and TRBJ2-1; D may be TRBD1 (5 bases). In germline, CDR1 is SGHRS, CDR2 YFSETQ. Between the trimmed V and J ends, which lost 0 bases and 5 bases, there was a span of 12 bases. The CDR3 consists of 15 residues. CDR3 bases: TGCGCCAGCAGCTTGGAGGCAGGGCTAGACAATGAGCAGTTCTTC. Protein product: CASSLEAGLDNEQFF. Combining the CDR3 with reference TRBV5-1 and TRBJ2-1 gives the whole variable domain KAGVTQTPRYLIKTRGQQVTLSCSPISGHRSVSWYQQTPGQGLQFLFEYFSETQRNKGNFPGRFSGRQFSNSRSEMNVSTLELGDSALYLCASSLEAGLDNEQFFGPGTRLTVL.

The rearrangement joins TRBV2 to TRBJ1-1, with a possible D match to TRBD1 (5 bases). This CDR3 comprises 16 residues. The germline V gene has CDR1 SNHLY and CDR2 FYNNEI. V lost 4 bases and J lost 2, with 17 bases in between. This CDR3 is CASSGWEGLLNTEAFF. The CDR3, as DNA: TGTGCCAGCAGTGGGTGGGAGGGGTTACTAAACACTGAAGCTTTCTTT.

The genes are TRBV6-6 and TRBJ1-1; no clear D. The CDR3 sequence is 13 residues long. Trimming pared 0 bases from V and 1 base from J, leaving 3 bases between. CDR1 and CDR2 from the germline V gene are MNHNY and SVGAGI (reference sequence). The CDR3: CASSYSENTEAFF. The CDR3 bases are TGTGCCAGCAGTTACTCAGAGAACACTGAAGCTTTCTTT.